A single sample gave rise to the 5 T cell receptor beta chains below, sequenced in a study of T cell repertoires in cytomegalovirus infection (dated by TCRdb to about 2019). The instrument was an Illumina HiSeq 1500. TCRdb reprocessing: public reads trimmed at Q25 with fastp, clones called with MiXCR, in-frame beta chains kept. Rows are unified per CDR3 protein, each entry keeping the most common DNA and genes. The sample data list approximately 910,000 distinct CDR3 sequences, and under 40% of these were observed just once. The ten largest clones take up 10% to 15% of the sample. The treatment or condition label of this sample denotes: in vitro stimulation with specific CMV peptide epitopes to enrich CMV-specific T cells. No cognate antigen is known for these TCRs. The sequenced sample was cultured CD8+ T cells from PBMCs, obtained from culture after CMV antigen stimulation. The origin of the receptors is a human donor in good health (CMV status not recorded). Some clones in this sample may be carry-over from other donors' samples.

The chain is built from TRBV12-3 or TRBV12-4 and TRBJ2-1; D uncertain. V dropped 1 base and J dropped 5 bases, with 15 bases sitting between them. This CDR3 comprises 16 residues. CDR3 sequence reads: CASSLVLASRHNEQFF. The CDR3 DNA sequence: TGTGCCAGCAGTTTAGTATTGGCAAGCCGCCACAATGAGCAGTTCTTC.

To note about this clonotype: Germline and junction disagree at one end, which may indicate a read error. V gene TRBV6-1 combines with J gene TRBJ2-1, with 8 nucleotides matching TRBD1. CDR3 size: 16 residues. Germline V gene sequence: CDR1 MNHNS, CDR2 SASEGT. The CDR3 loop reads CAGSVGQGVPYNEQFF. CDR3 sequence (DNA): TGTGCCGGCAGTGTTGGACAGGGCGTCCCCTACAATGAGCAGTTCTTC.

This rearrangement joins TRBV6-1 to TRBJ1-6; D unclear. Per germline, CDR1 MNHNS and CDR2 SASEGT. CDR3 size: 14 residues. Deletions cut 6 bases from V and 6 bases from J, with 12 bases between. The CDR3 DNA reads as TGTGCCAGCAGCGACTTTCGAACTAATTCACCCCTCCACTTT. Encoded protein: CASSDFRTNSPLHF.

The table lists this clonotype with a few counts. J is TRBJ2-7 and V is TRBV6-2 or TRBV6-3, with 7 positions matching TRBD2. With V trimmed by 6 bases and J by 3 bases, 8 bases remained unmatched. Germline CDR1 is MNHEY and CDR2 is SVGEGT. The CDR3 runs to 14 residues. The CDR3 region is CASRTGGGFYEQYV. As DNA, the CDR3 is TGTGCCAGCAGGACTGGGGGGGGATTCTACGAGCAGTACGTC.

The chain employs TRBV19 and TRBJ1-5; D is unclear. V lost 7 bases to trimming and J lost 3 bases, with 10 bases between them. The V gene's germline CDR1 is LNHDA and CDR2 SQIVND (reference sequence). The CDR3 covers 13 residues. The CDR3 coding sequence is TGTGCCAGTATAGGACGGGCCAATCAGCCCCAGCATTTT. This encodes CASIGRANQPQHF.